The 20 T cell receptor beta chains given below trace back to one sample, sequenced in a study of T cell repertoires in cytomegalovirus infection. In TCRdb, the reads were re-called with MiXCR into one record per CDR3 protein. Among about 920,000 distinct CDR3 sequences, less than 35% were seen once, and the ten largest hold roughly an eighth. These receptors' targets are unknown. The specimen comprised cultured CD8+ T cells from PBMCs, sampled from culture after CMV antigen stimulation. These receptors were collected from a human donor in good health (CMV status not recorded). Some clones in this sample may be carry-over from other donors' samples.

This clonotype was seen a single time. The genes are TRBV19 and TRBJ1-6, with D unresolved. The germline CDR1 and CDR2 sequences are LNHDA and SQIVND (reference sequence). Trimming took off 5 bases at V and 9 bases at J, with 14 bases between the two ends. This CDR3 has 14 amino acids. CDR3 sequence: CASSSRSRSSPLHF. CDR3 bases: TGTGCCAGTAGTTCGAGGAGTCGGTCTTCACCCCTCCACTTT.

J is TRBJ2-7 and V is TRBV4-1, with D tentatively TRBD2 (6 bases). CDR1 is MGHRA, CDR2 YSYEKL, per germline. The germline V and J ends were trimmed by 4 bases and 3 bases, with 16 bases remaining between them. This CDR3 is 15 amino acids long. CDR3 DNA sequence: TGCGCCAGCAGCCCCGGTGGCGGGGACCTCTACGAGCAGTACTTC. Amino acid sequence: CASSPGGGDLYEQYF.

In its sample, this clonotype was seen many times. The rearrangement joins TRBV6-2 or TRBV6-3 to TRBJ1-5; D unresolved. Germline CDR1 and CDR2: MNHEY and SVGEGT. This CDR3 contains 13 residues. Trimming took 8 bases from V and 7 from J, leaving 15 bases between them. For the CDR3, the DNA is TGTGCCAGCGGAAGCCTCAAAGGGCAGCCCCAGCATTTT. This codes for CASGSLKGQPQHF.

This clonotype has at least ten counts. CDR3 protein: CASSLRLGGSGNTIYF. For the CDR3, the DNA is TGTGCCAGCAGTTTACGACTTGGGGGCTCTGGAAACACCATATATTTT. The chain recombines TRBV12-3 or TRBV12-4 with TRBJ1-3; possible D gene TRBD1, 5 bases. There are 16 residues in the CDR3. Trimming shortened V by 2 bases and J by 0 bases, and 11 bases separated the two germline ends.

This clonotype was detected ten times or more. DNA for the CDR3: TGCAGTGCTAGAGATTATCTGGCTCTAGAGGGGACAGGCATCTCCCAGCATTTT. This translates into CSARDYLALEGTGISQHF. This chain connects TRBV20-1 to TRBJ1-5, with 8 bases identical to TRBD1. The V gene's germline CDR1 is DFQATT and CDR2 SNEGSKA (reference sequence). The length of the CDR3 is 18 residues. V was pared by 0 bases and J by 11 bases, with 21 bases of the junction left unmatched.

CDR3 loop: CASSPSGGHQETQYF. The DNA of the CDR3 is TGTGCCAGCAGTCCTAGCGGGGGGCACCAAGAGACCCAGTACTTC. The rearrangement uses TRBV12-3 or TRBV12-4 and TRBJ2-5; 11 nucleotides match TRBD2. The CDR3 length is 15 residues. V shed 5 bases and J 0 bases; nucleotides not matched to a gene: 2.

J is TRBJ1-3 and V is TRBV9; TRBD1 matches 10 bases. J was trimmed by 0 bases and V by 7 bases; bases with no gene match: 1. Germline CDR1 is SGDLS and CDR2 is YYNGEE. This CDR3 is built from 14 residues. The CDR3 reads CASGDRGSGNTIYF. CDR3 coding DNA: TGTGCCAGCGGGGACAGGGGCTCTGGAAACACCATATATTTT.

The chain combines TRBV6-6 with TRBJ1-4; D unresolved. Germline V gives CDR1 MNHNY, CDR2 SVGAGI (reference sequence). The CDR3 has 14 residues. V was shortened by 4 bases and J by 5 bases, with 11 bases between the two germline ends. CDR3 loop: CASSSDPVNEKLFF. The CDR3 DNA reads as TGTGCCAGCAGTTCGGACCCCGTGAATGAAAAACTGTTTTTT.

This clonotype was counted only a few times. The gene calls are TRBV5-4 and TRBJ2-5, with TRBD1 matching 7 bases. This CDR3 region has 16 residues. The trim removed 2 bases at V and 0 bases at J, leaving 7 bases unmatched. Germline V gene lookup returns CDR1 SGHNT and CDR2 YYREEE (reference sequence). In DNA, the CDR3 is TGTGCCAGCAGCTTACAAGGACAGGCCTACCAAGAGACCCAGTACTTC. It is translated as CASSLQGQAYQETQYF.

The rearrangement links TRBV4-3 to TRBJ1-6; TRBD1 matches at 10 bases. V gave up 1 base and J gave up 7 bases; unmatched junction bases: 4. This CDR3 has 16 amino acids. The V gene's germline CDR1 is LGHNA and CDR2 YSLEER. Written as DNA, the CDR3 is TGCGCCAGCAGCCAAGGACAGGGGGCACGGAATTCACCCCTCCACTTT. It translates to CASSQGQGARNSPLHF.

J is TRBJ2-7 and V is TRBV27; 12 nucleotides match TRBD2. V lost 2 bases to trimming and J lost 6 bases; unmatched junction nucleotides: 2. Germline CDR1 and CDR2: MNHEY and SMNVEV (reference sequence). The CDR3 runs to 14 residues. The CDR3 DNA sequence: TGTGCCAGCAGTTTAGGACTAGCGGGGCGCGAGCAGTACTTC. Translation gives CASSLGLAGREQYF.

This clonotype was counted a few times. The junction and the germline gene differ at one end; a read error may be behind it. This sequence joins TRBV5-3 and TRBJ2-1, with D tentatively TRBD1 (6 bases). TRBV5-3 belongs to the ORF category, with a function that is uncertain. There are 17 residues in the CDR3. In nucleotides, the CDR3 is TGTGCCAGCAGCTTGGGGGACACCTTGAGCTCCTACAATGAGCAGTTCTTC. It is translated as CASSLGDTLSSYNEQFF.

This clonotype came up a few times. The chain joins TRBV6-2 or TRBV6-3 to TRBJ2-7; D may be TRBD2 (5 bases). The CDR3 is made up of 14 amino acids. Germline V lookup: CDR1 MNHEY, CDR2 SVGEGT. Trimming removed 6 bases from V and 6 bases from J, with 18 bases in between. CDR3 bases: TGTGCCAGCAGCTACCCCGGAGCGGCCCGCGAGCAGTACGTC. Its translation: CASSYPGAAREQYV.

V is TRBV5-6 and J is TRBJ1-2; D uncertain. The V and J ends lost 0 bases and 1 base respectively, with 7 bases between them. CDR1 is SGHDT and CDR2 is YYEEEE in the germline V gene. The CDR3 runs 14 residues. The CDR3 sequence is CASSLVGVNYGYTF. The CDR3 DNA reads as TGTGCCAGCAGCTTGGTGGGAGTTAACTATGGCTACACCTTC.

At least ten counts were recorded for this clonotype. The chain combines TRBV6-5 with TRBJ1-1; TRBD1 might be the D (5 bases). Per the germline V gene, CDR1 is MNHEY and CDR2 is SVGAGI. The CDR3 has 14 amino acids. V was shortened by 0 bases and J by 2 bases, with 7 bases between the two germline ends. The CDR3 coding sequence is TGTGCCAGCAGTTACTCGCAGGGTAACACTGAAGCTTTCTTT. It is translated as CASSYSQGNTEAFF.

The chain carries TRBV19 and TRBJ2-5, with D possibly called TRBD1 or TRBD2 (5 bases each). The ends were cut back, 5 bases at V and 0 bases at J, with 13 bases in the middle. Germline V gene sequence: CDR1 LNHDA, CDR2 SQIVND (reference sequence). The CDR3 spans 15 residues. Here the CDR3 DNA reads TGTGCCAGTAGTTTAGGGACCGCGTACCAAGAGACCCAGTACTTC. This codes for CASSLGTAYQETQYF.

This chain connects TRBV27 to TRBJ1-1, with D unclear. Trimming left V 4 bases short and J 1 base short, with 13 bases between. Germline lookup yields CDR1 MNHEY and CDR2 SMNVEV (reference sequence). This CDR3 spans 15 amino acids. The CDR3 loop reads CASSSIPLQNTEAFF. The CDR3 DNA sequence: TGTGCCAGCAGTTCAATCCCCCTGCAGAACACTGAAGCTTTCTTT.

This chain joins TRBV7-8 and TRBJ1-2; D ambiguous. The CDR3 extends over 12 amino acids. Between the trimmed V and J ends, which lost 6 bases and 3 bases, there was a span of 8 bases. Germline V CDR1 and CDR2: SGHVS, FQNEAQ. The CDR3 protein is CASRDYHYGYTF. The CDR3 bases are TGTGCCAGCAGGGATTACCACTATGGCTACACCTTC.

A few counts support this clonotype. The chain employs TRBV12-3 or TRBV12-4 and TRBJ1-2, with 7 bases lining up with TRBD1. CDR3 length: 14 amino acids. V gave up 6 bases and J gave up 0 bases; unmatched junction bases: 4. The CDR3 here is CASSPDRPNYGYTF. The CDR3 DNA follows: TGTGCCAGCAGCCCGGACAGGCCTAACTATGGCTACACCTTC.

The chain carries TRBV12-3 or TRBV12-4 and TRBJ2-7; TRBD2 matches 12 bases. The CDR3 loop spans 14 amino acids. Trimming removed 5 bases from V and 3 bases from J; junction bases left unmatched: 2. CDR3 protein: CASSRTSGDYEQYV. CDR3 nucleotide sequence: TGTGCCAGCAGTAGGACTAGCGGGGACTACGAGCAGTACGTC.